This TCR beta chain was obtained from a study of cytomegalovirus exposure and HLA in healthy donors. It was with 60 Vbeta and 13 Jbeta primers that the PCR ran. The protocol was immunoSEQ multiplex PCR, while the TCRdb copy is restricted to in-frame clones and leaves out a portion. There are approximately 110,000 clones in the sample; more than 60% occur only once, and around 4% lies in the top ten. CDR1 is MNHGY and CDR2 is SVAAGI in the germline V gene. Trimming removed 4 bases at V and 1 base at J, with 5 bases between. The CDR3 is 13 residues long. This TCR derives from a woman aged 40 to 50 in good health and CMV-seronegative. This sequence joins TRBV6-9 and TRBJ1-5; no clear D. Input material: PBMCs. Here the CDR3 DNA reads TGTGCCAGCAGTTCCTACAGCAATCAGCCCCAGCATTTT. It translates to CASSSYSNQPQHF.